Described below is a single T cell receptor (beta chain) sequence and its context. As yet, its antigen is unknown. The entry originates in a study of cytomegalovirus exposure and HLA in healthy donors. As for the study in general: The approximately 100 million unique TCR beta sequences, from around 200 million T cells, were found by an earlier analysis.

General observations from the study: A prior analysis recorded that most TCR beta V segments were productive about 87% or about 30% of the time.

Trimming cost V 3 bases and J 2 bases, with 16 bases left between them. Per the germline V gene, CDR1 is LNHDA and CDR2 is SQIVND (reference sequence). The length of the CDR3 is 17 residues. The PCR employed 60 Vbeta primers together with 13 Jbeta primers. Profiled with immunoSEQ multiplex PCR; TCRdb holds only in-frame clones, not every one. The listing records nearly 200,000 clones. Sequencing input: PBMCs. This sequence originates from a boy aged 5-17 years in good health and CMV-seronegative. V and J are TRBV19 and TRBJ2-2; D perhaps matches TRBD1 (5 bases). The CDR3 DNA sequence: TGTGCCAGTAGTATCGCTAGGGGCAGAGGAAACACCGGGGAGCTGTTTTTT. Protein: CASSIARGRGNTGELFF.